The entry below describes one TCR beta chain. Assay: immunoSEQ multiplex PCR; the TCRdb copy retains only in-frame clones and omits some. Of 200,000 to 300,000 clones listed, 81% are singletons. The sample comes from a study of blood T cell repertoires in COVID-19. Sequencing used peripheral blood. This receptor was obtained from a woman at least 80 years old with acute or convalescent COVID-19.

The CDR3 sequence is CASSLEGLAGVIEQFF. DNA for the CDR3: TGTGCCAGCAGCCTGGAGGGACTAGCGGGAGTTATTGAGCAGTTCTTC. The rearrangement joins TRBV5-8 to TRBJ2-1, with 14 bases matching TRBD2. Germline trimming cut 4 bases from V and 9 bases from J; bases unmatched to any gene: 9. This CDR3 is built from 16 residues. Per germline, CDR1 SGHTS and CDR2 YDEGEE.